This TCR beta chain was sequenced during a study of shared clonotypes between healthy human individuals. CDR1 is MNHNS, CDR2 SASEGT, per germline. J was trimmed by 4 bases and V by 3 bases; bases with no gene match: 8. This CDR3 contains 15 residues. Study-wide findings and caveats: What limited the represented genetic and exposure-history diversity was the small number of donors. Sampling covered blood only; tissue repertoires likely differ. How much donors shared clonotypes was expected to be affected by sequencing depth.

Worth noting for this clone: Its specificity is unknown.

The unsorted PBMC replicate PCRs were performed with approximately 300 ng DNA, around 29,000 T cell genomes. TCRdb's copy holds only in-frame clones and misses some; the assay was immunoSEQ multiplex PCR. The sample carries around 500,000 clones, 79% recorded once. Sequenced sample: PBMCs. The rearrangement joins TRBV6-1 to TRBJ2-7, with TRBD2 matching over 8 bases. The receptor comes from a woman in her thirties or forties in good health. Some clones in this sample may be carry-over from other donors' samples. The CDR3 coding sequence is TGTGCCAGCAGTGAGGCCCTTTCGGGAGGGTACGAGCAGTACTTC. This encodes CASSEALSGGYEQYF.